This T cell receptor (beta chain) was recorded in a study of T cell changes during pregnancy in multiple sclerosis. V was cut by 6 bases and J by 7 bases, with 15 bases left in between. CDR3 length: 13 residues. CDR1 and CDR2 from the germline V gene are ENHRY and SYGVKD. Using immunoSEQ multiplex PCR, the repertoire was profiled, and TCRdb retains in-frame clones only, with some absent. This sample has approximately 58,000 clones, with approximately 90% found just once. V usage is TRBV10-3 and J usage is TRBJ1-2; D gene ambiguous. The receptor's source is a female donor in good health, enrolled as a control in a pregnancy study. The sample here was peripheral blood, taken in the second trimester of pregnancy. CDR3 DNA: TGTGCCATCAGCACTAGGCCACGTTCTGGCTACACCTTC. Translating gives CAISTRPRSGYTF.